Listed below are T cell receptor delta chains from one sample, sequenced in a study of Vδ1+ human thymocytes. TCRdb fed the multiplex PCR reads to CATT. The repertoire holds around 60,000 delta-chain clones, with approximately 15% as singletons. The sequencing input was Vdelta1+ gamma-delta thymocytes from the thymus. The source is a girl under three years old who had congenital heart surgery. The CDR3 runs from the conserved cysteine through the conserved F or W. The D gene is left open where the match is weak. Clone size is shown for a subset of rows, as once, few, many or a class of expanded clone.

. | TRDJ1 | many | TRDV2 | TGTGCCTGTGGGGAGAGGTGTCTCATCTTT | CACGERCLIF
TRDD3 | TRDJ1 | . | TRAV29/DV5 | TGTGCCGCAATACTGGGGGATTTGACCGATAAACTCATCTTT | CAAILGDLTDKLIF
. | TRDJ1 | . | TRDV1 | TGTGCTCTTGGGGAACTAGTTAATAAGCATGTCTACGTATTGGGATTGGGCGATGAACTCATCTTT | CALGELVNKHVYVLGLGDELIF
TRDD3 | TRDJ1 | few | TRDV1 | TGTGCTCTTGGGGAAAGTAATCCTATCCCACTGGGGATGCACACCGATAAACTCATCTTT | CALGESNPIPLGMHTDKLIF
TRDD3 | TRDJ1 | few | TRDV2 | TGTGCCTGTGACACCTGTCTACTGGGGGATCTTTTCCCGATCGATAAACTCATCTTT | CACDTCLLGDLFPIDKLIF
TRDD3 | TRDJ3 | . | TRAV29/DV5 | TGTGCAGCAAGCGGAGAAATGGGGAGTGTACGTACTGGGGGACTTACCGGCTCCTGGGACACCCGACAGATGTTTTTC | CAASGEMGSVRTGGLTGSWDTRQMFF
. | TRDJ1 | few | TRDV1 | TGTGCTCTTGGGGAACTTGGCCTAGGCCTTCCCACAGGGCACTGTATGTACACCGATAAACTCATCTTT | CALGELGLGLPTGHCMYTDKLIF
TRDD3 | TRDJ1 | few | TRDV1 | TGTGCTCTTGGGGAACTTTCCCCCACCAAAGGTGGGGGATACGCGCCCGATAAACTCATCTTT | CALGELSPTKGGGYAPDKLIF
. | TRDJ1 | . | TRDV1 | TGTGCTCTTGGGGAAATAGAGGAGATTGTGGGACCTCCCCCCGGCACCGATAAACTCATCTTT | CALGEIEEIVGPPPGTDKLIF
. | TRDJ1 | . | TRDV1 | TGTGCTCTTGGGGGCGCTAGGGAGACAGCTGAACTCATCTTT | CALGGARETAELIF
. | TRDJ1 | . | TRDV1 | TGTGCTCTTGGGGAGCCCCTAACCGTGGAGGGTACCGATAAACTCATCTTT | CALGEPLTVEGTDKLIF
. | TRDJ1 | few | TRDV1 | TGTGCTCTTGGGGAACTTCTGGGTCCCGATAAACTCATCTTT | CALGELLGPDKLIF
TRDD3 | TRDJ1 | few | TRDV1 | TGTGCTCTTGGGGTGAAGTGGGGGATACGGGGGGATACCGATAAACTCATCTTT | CALGVKWGIRGDTDKLIF
TRDD3 | TRDJ1 | . | TRDV1 | TGTGCTCATAGTACTGGGGATCCTGGGGATAAACTCATCTTT | CAHSTGDPGDKLIF
. | TRDJ1 | . | TRDV1 | TGTGCTCTTGGGGATCCCACCCCCCAGGCCTGGACCCACACCGATAAACTCATCTTT | CALGDPTPQAWTHTDKLIF
. | TRDJ1 | few | TRDV1 | TGTGCTCTCCGTCGATCGGGTAACTGGGAGGATAAACTCATCTTT | CALRRSGNWEDKLIF